The 29 T cell receptor beta chains listed next were all sequenced from one sample in a study of cytomegalovirus exposure and HLA in healthy donors. Use of 60 Vbeta and 13 Jbeta primers characterized the PCR. Method: immunoSEQ multiplex PCR; TCRdb's copy keeps in-frame clones and lacks some. Recorded here are tens of thousands of clones; the top ten clones represent over 2%. Sequencing was carried out using PBMCs. Receptors originate from a woman aged 40 to 50 in good health and CMV-seronegative.

V usage is TRBV6-6 and J usage is TRBJ2-3; the D gene is possibly TRBD2 (5 bases). The germline CDR1 and CDR2 sequences are MNHNY and SVGAGI (reference sequence). The CDR3 extends over 15 amino acids. V was pared by 0 bases and J by 0 bases, with 7 bases between. The CDR3 bases are TGTGCCAGCAGTTACTCGAGGGAGAGCACAGATACGCAGTATTTT. Translation: CASSYSRESTDTQYF.

The rearrangement uses TRBV7-8 and TRBJ2-7; D might be TRBD1 (5 bases). The CDR3 sequence is 14 residues long. Germline V gene data show CDR1 as SGHVS and CDR2 as FQNEAQ. Between the trimmed V and J ends, which lost 5 bases and 0 bases, there was a span of 11 bases. In DNA, the CDR3 is TGTGCCAGCAGCATACAGGCCTTCTCCTACGAGCAGTACTTC. As protein: CASSIQAFSYEQYF.

This rearrangement joins TRBV6-6 to TRBJ1-2; D not certain. Germline V lookup: CDR1 MNHNY, CDR2 SVGAGI (reference sequence). CDR3 length: 13 residues. Trimming pared 8 bases from V and 5 bases from J, leaving 15 bases between. The CDR3 DNA is TGTGCCAGCTCCCACCCCGGGATGTATGGCTACACCTTC. It specifies CASSHPGMYGYTF.

The rearrangement joins TRBV7-2 to TRBJ1-1; 7 nucleotides agree with TRBD1. The CDR3 totals 16 residues. After removal of 5 bases from V and 3 bases from J, the junction contained 12 bases not matched to a gene. Germline CDR1 reads SGHTA; CDR2 reads FQGNSA. CDR3 in DNA: TGTGCCAGCAGCGACGTTACAGGGGAACTGGACACTGAAGCTTTCTTT. Amino acids: CASSDVTGELDTEAFF.

This sequence joins TRBV11-3 and TRBJ1-1; no clear D. Germline lookup yields CDR1 SGHNT and CDR2 YENEEA. This CDR3 has 16 amino acids. V was clipped by 0 bases and J by 1 base, with 12 bases between them. The CDR3 here is CASSLDGREGNTEAFF. The CDR3 DNA reads TGTGCCAGCAGCTTAGATGGCCGAGAGGGGAACACTGAAGCTTTCTTT.

V gene TRBV27 combines with J gene TRBJ1-2, with 7 nucleotides matching TRBD1. CDR3 size: 14 residues. V was clipped by 9 bases and J by 3 bases; unmatched bases: 10. The germline CDR1 and CDR2 sequences are MNHEY and SMNVEV (reference sequence). CDR3: CASRQTGWDYGYTF. Written as DNA, the CDR3 is TGTGCCAGTCGACAGACAGGGTGGGACTATGGCTACACCTTC.

This chain connects TRBV19 to TRBJ1-2, with 8 bases that match TRBD1. CDR1 and CDR2 from the germline V gene are LNHDA and SQIVND (reference sequence). Trimming at V came to 4 bases and at J to 5 bases, leaving 9 bases not matched to a gene. CDR3 length equals 15 residues. The DNA for the CDR3 is TGTGCCAGTAGTACATTCCCTGACAGGGGATATGGCTACACCTTC. Its translation: CASSTFPDRGYGYTF.

The gene calls are TRBV28 and TRBJ1-6, with a weak D call TRBD1 (5 bases). The germline CDR1 and CDR2 sequences are MDHEN and SYDVKM. Trimming stripped 0 bases from V and 0 bases from J, with 18 bases between. CDR3 length: 20 residues. The CDR3 reads CASSLWAGKFLSSYNSPLHF. The DNA of the CDR3 is TGTGCCAGCAGTTTATGGGCAGGGAAATTCCTCAGCTCCTATAATTCACCCCTCCACTTT.

This chain connects TRBV15 to TRBJ2-7; 8 bases map to TRBD1. With 0 bases clipped from V and 0 bases from J, the junction kept 1 base outside the gene matches. The CDR3 has 15 residues. Germline CDR1 and CDR2: LNHNV and YYDKDF (reference sequence). CDR3 residues: CATSREQGGSYEQYF. DNA for the CDR3: TGTGCCACCAGCAGAGAACAGGGGGGCTCCTACGAGCAGTACTTC. The entire variable domain, with the rest obtained from reference TRBV15 and TRBJ2-7, is as follows: DAMVIQNPRYQVTQFGKPVTLSCSQTLNHNVMYWYQQKSSQAPKLLFHYYDKDFNNEADTPDNFQSRRPNTSFCFLDIRSPGLGDTAMYLCATSREQGGSYEQYFGPGTRLTVT.

The chain has TRBV4-3 and TRBJ2-2; D is perhaps TRBD2 (5 bases). This CDR3 contains 15 residues. Germline CDR1 is LGHNA and CDR2 is YSLEER. The V end was cut by 1 base, the J end by 7 bases, with 13 bases between. CDR3 in amino acids: CASSQGRGFGGELFF. CDR3 sequence (DNA): TGCGCCAGCAGCCAAGGACGAGGGTTTGGCGGGGAGCTGTTTTTT.

The V gene is TRBV6-5, the J gene TRBJ1-6; possible D gene TRBD1, 5 bases. Per the germline V gene, CDR1 is MNHEY and CDR2 is SVGAGI. V was trimmed by 2 bases and J by 7 bases, leaving 9 bases between them. The CDR3 runs to 14 residues. The CDR3 loop reads CASSYRGGNSPLHF. As DNA, the CDR3 is TGTGCCAGCAGTTACAGGGGTGGCAATTCACCCCTCCACTTT.

The rearrangement links TRBV11-2 to TRBJ2-5, with D unclear. This CDR3 has 11 residues. V lost 4 bases to trimming and J lost 4 bases, with 4 bases between them. The germline CDR1 and CDR2 sequences are SGHAT and FQNNGV. The CDR3 coding sequence is TGTGCCAGCAGCTCCGGAGAGACCCAGTACTTC. It yields the protein CASSSGETQYF.

The gene calls are TRBV29-1 and TRBJ2-2; TRBD2 matches 8 bases. V gave up 6 bases and J gave up 9 bases; unmatched junction bases: 12. The germline gives CDR1 SQVTM, CDR2 ANQGSEA. The length of the CDR3 is 14 residues. The CDR3, as DNA: TGCAGCGTCCGCGTGGCGGGGGGTATGAGGGAGCTGTTTTTT. Its translation: CSVRVAGGMRELFF.

About this clone: Additional DNA sequences in this sample encode the identical CDR3. The chain joins TRBV5-1 to TRBJ2-7; D is possibly TRBD1 (5 bases). Germline assignment: CDR1 SGHRS and CDR2 YFSETQ. The CDR3 loop spans 14 amino acids. Deletions cut 4 bases from V and 6 bases from J, with 17 bases between. The CDR3 DNA reads as TGCGCCAGCAGCCCGTCAGGGATAGACCGCGAGCAGTACTTC. Its protein is CASSPSGIDREQYF.

The chain combines TRBV10-3 with TRBJ1-3; the D is unclear. V was shortened by 2 bases and J by 0 bases, with 2 bases between the two germline ends. Germline V gives CDR1 ENHRY, CDR2 SYGVKD. The CDR3 is 13 amino acids. The CDR3 DNA reads as TGTGCCATCAGTGAGCTCTCTGGAAACACCATATATTTT. Protein product: CAISELSGNTIYF.

The CDR3 reads CASSPSPAGSYNEQFF. CDR3 in DNA: TGCGCCAGCAGCCCGAGCCCGGCAGGCTCCTACAATGAGCAGTTCTTC. This rearrangement joins TRBV4-3 to TRBJ2-1, with D unclear. From germline, CDR1 is LGHNA and CDR2 YSLEER. CDR3 length: 16 amino acids. V lost 4 bases and J 0 bases, leaving 13 bases between the germline ends.

V gene TRBV5-5 combines with J gene TRBJ2-2, with D tentatively TRBD2 (5 bases). The germline gives CDR1 SGHKS, CDR2 YYEKEE (reference sequence). The length of the CDR3 is 13 residues. The ends were cut back, 1 base at V and 7 bases at J, with 8 bases in the middle. The CDR3, as DNA: TGTGCCAGCAGCTTGATCGGGGACGGGGAGCTGTTTTTT. As protein: CASSLIGDGELFF.

This rearrangement joins TRBV7-9 to TRBJ2-5, with D maybe TRBD2 (5 bases). Germline CDR1 and CDR2: SEHNR and FQNEAQ (reference sequence). There are 14 residues in the CDR3. The V end was cut by 1 base, the J end by 4 bases, with 10 bases between. CDR3 protein: CASSLGSVGETQYF. DNA of the CDR3: TGTGCCAGCAGCTTAGGTAGCGTGGGAGAGACCCAGTACTTC.

Notes on this clone: A read error may account for a junction end that differs from germline. The chain carries TRBV5-6 and TRBJ1-1; 9 nucleotides match TRBD1. The CDR3 covers 14 residues. The germline V gene has CDR1 SGHDT and CDR2 YYEEEE. CDR3 amino acids: CASSLRDRVPEDFF. The CDR3 DNA is TGTGCCAGCAGCCTCCGGGACAGGGTGCCTGAAGATTTCTTT.

The rearrangement uses TRBV5-4 and TRBJ1-1; TRBD1 might be the D (6 bases). This CDR3 has 14 amino acids. The V end was cut by 0 bases, the J end by 7 bases, with 13 bases between. Germline CDR1 and CDR2: SGHNT and YYREEE (reference sequence). Written as DNA, the CDR3 is TGTGCCAGCAGCTTGGCCGGGACAAGCCTTGAAGCTTTCTTT. Translated: CASSLAGTSLEAFF.

DNA for the CDR3: TGTGCCAGCAGTCCACAGGGGCCCGAGACCCAGTACTTC. Its translation: CASSPQGPETQYF. The rearrangement joins TRBV25-1 to TRBJ2-5; 7 nucleotides line up with TRBD1. The CDR3 contains 13 residues. The V gene's germline CDR1 is MGHDK and CDR2 SYGVNS. The V gene end was trimmed by 5 bases and the J gene end by 5 bases; junction bases not matched to a gene: 5.

V is TRBV5-1 and J is TRBJ2-2, with 8 nucleotides matching TRBD1. The V segment lost 4 bases and the J segment 0 bases; nucleotides outside the gene matches: 2. CDR1 SGHRS and CDR2 YFSETQ come from the germline V gene. The CDR3 runs to 15 residues. The CDR3 nucleotides are TGCGCCAGCAGCCAGACAGGGGCGAACACCGGGGAGCTGTTTTTT. As protein: CASSQTGANTGELFF.

The chain employs TRBV19 and TRBJ2-1; 13 bases line up with TRBD2. With 7 bases clipped from V and 9 bases from J, the junction kept 12 bases outside the gene matches. Germline V CDR1 and CDR2: LNHDA, SQIVND (reference sequence). The CDR3 covers 16 residues. CDR3 nucleotides: TGTGCCAGTACCTCGTCGTGGACTAGCGGGGGTGGTGAGCAGTTCTTC. Its protein is CASTSSWTSGGGEQFF. Supplemented by reference TRBV19 and TRBJ2-1, the full variable domain reads DGGITQSPKYLFRKEGQNVTLSCEQNLNHDAMYWYRQDPGQGLRLIYYSQIVNDFQKGDIAEGYSVSREKKESFPLTVTSAQKNPTAFYLCASTSSWTSGGGEQFFGPGTRLTVL.

The chain uses TRBV4-1 and TRBJ1-5; possibly TRBD1 for D (6 bases). This CDR3 comprises 16 residues. Deletions cut 1 base from V and 0 bases from J, with 10 bases between. Per the germline V gene, CDR1 is MGHRA and CDR2 is YSYEKL. CDR3 region: CASSQVQGLSNQPQHF. As DNA, the CDR3 is TGCGCCAGCAGCCAAGTACAGGGCCTTAGCAATCAGCCCCAGCATTTT.

The chain uses TRBV9 and TRBJ2-2; D call uncertain. V dropped 4 bases and J dropped 4 bases, with 8 bases sitting between them. The germline gives CDR1 SGDLS, CDR2 YYNGEE. The CDR3 has 13 amino acids. CDR3: CASSPRVTGELFF. CDR3 nucleotides: TGTGCCAGCAGCCCTCGGGTCACCGGGGAGCTGTTTTTT.

This sequence joins TRBV2 and TRBJ1-2, with D possibly matching TRBD1 (5 bases). Trimming stripped 4 bases from V and 7 bases from J, with 16 bases between. In germline, CDR1 is SNHLY, CDR2 FYNNEI. This CDR3 contains 14 residues. CDR3 sequence: CASSAIGDAFGYTF. CDR3 nucleotide sequence: TGTGCCAGCAGTGCTATAGGGGATGCTTTTGGCTACACCTTC.

This CDR3 reads CASSPSPGEWLLTEAFF. CDR3 nucleotide sequence: TGCGCCAGCAGCCCCTCGCCCGGGGAATGGCTCCTCACTGAAGCTTTCTTT. The chain employs TRBV4-1 and TRBJ1-1, with D unresolved. Trimming removed 4 bases at V and 4 bases at J, with 22 bases between. The CDR3 is 17 residues long. Germline V gene lookup returns CDR1 MGHRA and CDR2 YSYEKL.

This chain uses TRBV10-3 with TRBJ2-7; D possibly corresponds to TRBD2 (6 bases). CDR3 length: 13 amino acids. V was cut by 7 bases and J by 2 bases, with 12 bases left in between. Germline CDR1 is ENHRY and CDR2 is SYGVKD. CDR3 residues: CAITPGTAYEQYF. CDR3 nucleotides: TGTGCCATCACCCCAGGGACTGCCTACGAGCAGTACTTC.

The chain has TRBV30 and TRBJ1-1; 8 bases are a match to TRBD1. There are 14 residues in the CDR3. Trimming took 1 base from V and 4 from J; bases not matched to a gene: 5. Per germline, CDR1 GTSNPN and CDR2 SVGIG (reference sequence). Here the CDR3 reads CAWSGPGGFTEAFF. In DNA, the CDR3 is TGTGCCTGGAGTGGCCCAGGGGGCTTCACTGAAGCTTTCTTT. The full variable domain, its missing parts supplied by reference TRBV30 and TRBJ1-1, is SQTIHQWPATLVQPVGSPLSLECTVEGTSNPNLYWYRQAAGRGLQLLFYSVGIGQISSEVPQNLSASRPQDRQFILSSKKLLLSDSGFYLCAWSGPGGFTEAFFGQGTRLTVV.